This TCR beta chain was sequenced in a study of cytomegalovirus exposure and HLA in healthy donors. Study results and limitations: The authors confirmed in vitro that a few CMV-associated chains were specific for CMV antigens.

Between the trimmed V and J ends, which lost 0 bases and 0 bases, there was a span of 12 bases. CDR1 is SGDLS, CDR2 YYNGEE, per germline. The CDR3 contains 17 residues. Both 60 Vbeta primers and 13 Jbeta primers went into the PCR. Some clones are missing from TCRdb's copy, which holds only in-frame ones; the method was immunoSEQ multiplex PCR. The data hold roughly 140,000 clones, with about 75% observed a single time. In regard to this clone: The antigen is undetermined.

The V and J genes are TRBV9 and TRBJ1-4; D is possibly TRBD1 (6 bases). Sequenced material: PBMCs. The source of this sequence is a man between 18 and 35 years old in good health and CMV-seronegative. CDR3 in amino acids: CASSVGDIYATNEKLFF. The CDR3 DNA follows: TGTGCCAGCAGCGTAGGGGACATCTACGCAACTAATGAAAAACTGTTTTTT.